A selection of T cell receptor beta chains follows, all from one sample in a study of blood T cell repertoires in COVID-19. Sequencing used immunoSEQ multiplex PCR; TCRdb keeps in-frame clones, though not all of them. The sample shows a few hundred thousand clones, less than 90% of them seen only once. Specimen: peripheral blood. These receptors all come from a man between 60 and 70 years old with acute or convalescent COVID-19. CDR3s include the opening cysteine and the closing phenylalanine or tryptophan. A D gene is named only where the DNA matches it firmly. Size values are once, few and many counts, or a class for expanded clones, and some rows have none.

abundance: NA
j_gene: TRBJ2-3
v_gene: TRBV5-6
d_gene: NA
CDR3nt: TGTGCCAGCGGGTTTCGAGACCAACAGTTGGATACGCAGTATTTT
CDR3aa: CASGFRDQQLDTQYF

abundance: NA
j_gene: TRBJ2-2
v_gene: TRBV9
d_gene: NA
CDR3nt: TGTGCCAGCAGCCCCCAGGTGGACACCGGGGAGCTGTTTTTT
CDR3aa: CASSPQVDTGELFF

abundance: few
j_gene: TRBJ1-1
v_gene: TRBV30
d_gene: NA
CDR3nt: TGTGCCTGGAGTGTATCCCAGAACACTGAAGCTTTCTTT
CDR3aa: CAWSVSQNTEAFF

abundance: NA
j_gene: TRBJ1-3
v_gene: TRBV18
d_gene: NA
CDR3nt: TGTGCCAGCTTCCGGAGGACAGTCTCTGGAAACACCATATATTTT
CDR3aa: CASFRRTVSGNTIYF

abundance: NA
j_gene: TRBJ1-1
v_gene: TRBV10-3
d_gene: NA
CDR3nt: TGTGCCATCAGCCCTGGAAGGGGGAGGAACACTGAAGCTTTCTTT
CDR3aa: CAISPGRGRNTEAFF

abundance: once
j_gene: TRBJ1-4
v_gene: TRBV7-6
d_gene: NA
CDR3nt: TGTGCCAGCAGCTCCCGGACGGGGGATAATGAAAAACTGTTTTTT
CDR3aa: CASSSRTGDNEKLFF

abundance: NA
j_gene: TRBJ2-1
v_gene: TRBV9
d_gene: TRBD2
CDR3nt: TGTGCCAGCAGCGGGGGACTAGCGGGGGCCAATGAGCAGTTCTTC
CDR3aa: CASSGGLAGANEQFF

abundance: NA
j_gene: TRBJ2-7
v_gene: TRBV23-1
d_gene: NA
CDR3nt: TGCGCCAGCAGTCTAGAGGGCAGCGACCCTCTGCCGACAAACTACGAGCAGTACTTC
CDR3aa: CASSLEGSDPLPTNYEQYF

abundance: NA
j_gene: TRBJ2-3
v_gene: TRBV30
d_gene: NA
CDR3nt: TGTGCCTGGAGTCCCAGCCACGGGACAGATACGCAGTATTTT
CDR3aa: CAWSPSHGTDTQYF

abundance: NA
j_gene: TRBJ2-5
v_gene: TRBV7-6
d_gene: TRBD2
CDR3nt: TGTGCCAGCAGCTTGGGACTAGCGGGAGTAAGAGAGACCCAGTACTTC
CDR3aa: CASSLGLAGVRETQYF

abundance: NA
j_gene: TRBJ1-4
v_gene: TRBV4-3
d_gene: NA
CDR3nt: TGCGCCAGCAGCCAAGTTCCGACGGGGGAAACAACTAATGAAAAACTGTTTTTT
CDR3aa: CASSQVPTGETTNEKLFF

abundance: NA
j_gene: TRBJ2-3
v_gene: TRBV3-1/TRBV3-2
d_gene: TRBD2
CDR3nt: TGTGCCAGCAGCTCCCGACTAGCGGGGGACACAGATACGCAGTATTTT
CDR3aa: CASSSRLAGDTDTQYF

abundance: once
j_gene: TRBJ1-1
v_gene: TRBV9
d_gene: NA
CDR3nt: TGTGCCAGCAGCGTAGGATCCGAGCCCGAAGCTTTCTTT
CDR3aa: CASSVGSEPEAFF

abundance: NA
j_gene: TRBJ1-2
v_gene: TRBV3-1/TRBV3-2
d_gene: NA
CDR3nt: TGTGCCAGCAGCCAACGGGGGGTGGATGGCTACACCTTC
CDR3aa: CASSQRGVDGYTF

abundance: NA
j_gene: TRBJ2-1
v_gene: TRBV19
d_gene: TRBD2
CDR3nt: TGTGCCAGTAGTAGGACTAGCGGGAGTTGGGACAATGAGCAGTTCTTC
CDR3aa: CASSRTSGSWDNEQFF

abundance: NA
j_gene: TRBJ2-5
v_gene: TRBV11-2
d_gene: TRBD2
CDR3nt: TGTGCCAGCAGCGGTCCTGGCGGGGGGGCTTTGTCAGAGACCCAGTACTTC
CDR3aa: CASSGPGGGALSETQYF

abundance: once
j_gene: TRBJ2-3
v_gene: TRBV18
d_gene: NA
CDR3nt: TGTGCCAGCTCACTCCTCCCGACTAGTTTGAGCACAGATACGCAGTATTTT
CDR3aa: CASSLLPTSLSTDTQYF

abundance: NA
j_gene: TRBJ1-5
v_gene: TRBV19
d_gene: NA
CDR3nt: TGTGCCAGTAGTATTTTAGCGGAGCGAGGACAGCCCCAGCATTTT
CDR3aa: CASSILAERGQPQHF

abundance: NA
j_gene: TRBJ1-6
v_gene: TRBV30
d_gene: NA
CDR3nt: TGTGCCTGGAGTGTACTGACAGATAATTCACCCCTCCACTTT
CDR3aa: CAWSVLTDNSPLHF

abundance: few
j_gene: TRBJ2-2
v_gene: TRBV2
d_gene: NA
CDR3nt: TGTGCCAGCAGTGATGTGGGACACAGCGAAACCGGGGAGCTGTTTTTT
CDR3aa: CASSDVGHSETGELFF

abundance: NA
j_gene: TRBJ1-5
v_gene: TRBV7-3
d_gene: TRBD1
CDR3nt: TGTGCCAGCAGCTTAGCGGGACAGGGGCTCCTCGGGGCGAGCAATCAGCCCCAGCATTTT
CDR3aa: CASSLAGQGLLGASNQPQHF

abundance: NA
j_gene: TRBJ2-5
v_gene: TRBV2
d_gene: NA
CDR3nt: TGTGCCAGCAGTCAGGAGGACTCCGGGAGAGAGGAGACCCAGTACTTC
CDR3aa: CASSQEDSGREETQYF

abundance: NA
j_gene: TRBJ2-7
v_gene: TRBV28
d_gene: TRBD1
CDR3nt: TGTGCCACCGGACAGGTCAGCTCCTACGAGCAGTACTTC
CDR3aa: CATGQVSSYEQYF

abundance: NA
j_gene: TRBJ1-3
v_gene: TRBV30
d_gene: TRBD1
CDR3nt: TGTGCCTGGAAAAGGGACAGCTCTGGAAACACCATATATTTT
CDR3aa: CAWKRDSSGNTIYF

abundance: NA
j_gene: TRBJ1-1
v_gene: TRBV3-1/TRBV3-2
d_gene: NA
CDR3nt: TGTGCCAGCAGCCAAGGGAGAACTGAAGCTTTCTTT
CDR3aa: CASSQGRTEAFF

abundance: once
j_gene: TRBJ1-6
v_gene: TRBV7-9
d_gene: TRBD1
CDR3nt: TGTGCCAGCAGCTTCTGGACACAGGGGTCACCCCTCCACTTT
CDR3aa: CASSFWTQGSPLHF

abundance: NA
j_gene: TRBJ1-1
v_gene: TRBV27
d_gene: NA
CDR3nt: TGTGCCAGCAGTGGAGCTGGGGCAGGGAACACTGAAGCTTTCTTT
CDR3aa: CASSGAGAGNTEAFF

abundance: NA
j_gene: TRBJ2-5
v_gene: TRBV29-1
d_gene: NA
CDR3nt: TGCAGCTTCCGCCGCAGGGGTAGTAGTCAGGAGACCCAGTACTTC
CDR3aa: CSFRRRGSSQETQYF

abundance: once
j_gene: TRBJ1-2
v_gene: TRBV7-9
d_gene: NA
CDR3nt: TGTGCCAGCAGCCCAAGACCAAACAGGACTAACTATGGCTACACCTTC
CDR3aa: CASSPRPNRTNYGYTF

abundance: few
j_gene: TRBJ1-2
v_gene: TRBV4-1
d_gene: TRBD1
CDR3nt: TGCGCCAGCAGCCTGATGCCCGGGACAGGTTATGGCTACACCTTC
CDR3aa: CASSLMPGTGYGYTF

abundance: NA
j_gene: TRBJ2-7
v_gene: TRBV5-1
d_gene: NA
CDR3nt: TGCGCCAGCAGCCAGGTCGTGGGTTATCCCTACGAGCAGTACTTC
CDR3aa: CASSQVVGYPYEQYF

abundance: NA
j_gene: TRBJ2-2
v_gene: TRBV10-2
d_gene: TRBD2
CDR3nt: TGCGCCAGCAGTCATATAGCGGGGGCCACCGGGGAGCTGTTTTTT
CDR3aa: CASSHIAGATGELFF

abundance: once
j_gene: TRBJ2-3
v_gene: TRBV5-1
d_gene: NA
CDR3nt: TGCGCCAGCAGGGTCAGGGAATCAGATACGCAGTATTTT
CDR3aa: CASRVRESDTQYF

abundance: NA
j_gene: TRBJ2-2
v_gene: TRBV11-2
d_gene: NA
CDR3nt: TGTGCCAGCAGCCTTTTATCACTCGGAGCCGGGGAGCTGTTTTTT
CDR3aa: CASSLLSLGAGELFF

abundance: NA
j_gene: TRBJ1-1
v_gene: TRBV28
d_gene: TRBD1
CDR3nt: TGTGCCAGCAGGCGGACCGGGACAGGGGGTGTGAACACTGAAGCTTTCTTT
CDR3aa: CASRRTGTGGVNTEAFF

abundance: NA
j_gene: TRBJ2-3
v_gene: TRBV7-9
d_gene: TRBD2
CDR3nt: TGTGCCAGCAGCTTAGGTAGCGGGGGACACACAGATACGCAGTATTTT
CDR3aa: CASSLGSGGHTDTQYF

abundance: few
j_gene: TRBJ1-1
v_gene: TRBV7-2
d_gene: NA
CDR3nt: TGTGCCAGCAGCTTACCCGGGAAGAACACTGAAGCTTTCTTT
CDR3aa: CASSLPGKNTEAFF

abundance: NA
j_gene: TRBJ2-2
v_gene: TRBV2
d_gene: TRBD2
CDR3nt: TGTGCCAGCAGTGATGGGGCTAGCGGGGTGAACACCGGGGAGCTGTTTTTT
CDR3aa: CASSDGASGVNTGELFF

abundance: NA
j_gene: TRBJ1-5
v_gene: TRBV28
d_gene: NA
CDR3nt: TGTGCCAGCAGCTCCGGGACTGAAGATCAGCCCCAGCATTTT
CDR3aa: CASSSGTEDQPQHF

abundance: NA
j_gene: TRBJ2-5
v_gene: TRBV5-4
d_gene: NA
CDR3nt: TGTGCCAGCAGCTTGGCCGGGGTGGGAGAGACCCAGTACTTC
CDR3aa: CASSLAGVGETQYF

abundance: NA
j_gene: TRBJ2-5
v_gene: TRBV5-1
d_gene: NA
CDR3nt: TGCGCCAGCAGCTTGGTGCGGGAGACCCAGTACTTC
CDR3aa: CASSLVRETQYF

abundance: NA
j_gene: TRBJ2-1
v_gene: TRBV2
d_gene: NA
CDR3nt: TGTGCGAGTTCGTTTGGGGGGGGACACGAGAATGAGCAGTTCTTC
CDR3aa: CASSFGGGHENEQFF

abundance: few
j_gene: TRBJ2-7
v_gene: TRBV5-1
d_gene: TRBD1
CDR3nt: TGCGCCAGCGCCTCCTTGGGGCAGGGGGCCGGCGAGCAGTACTTC
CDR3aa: CASASLGQGAGEQYF

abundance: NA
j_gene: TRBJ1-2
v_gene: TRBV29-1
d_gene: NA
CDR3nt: TGCAGCGTTGGGAGGTGGGGGCATGGCTACACCTTC
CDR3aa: CSVGRWGHGYTF

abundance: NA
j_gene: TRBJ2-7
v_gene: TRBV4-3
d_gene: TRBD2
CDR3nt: TGCGCCAGCAGCCGCGCGAGGGGCGGGAGCTCCTACGAGCAGTACTTC
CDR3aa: CASSRARGGSSYEQYF

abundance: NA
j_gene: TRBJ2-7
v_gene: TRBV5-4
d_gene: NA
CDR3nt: TGTGCCAGCAGCTTTTCAGGGGCTGGCGAGCAGTACTTC
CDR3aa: CASSFSGAGEQYF

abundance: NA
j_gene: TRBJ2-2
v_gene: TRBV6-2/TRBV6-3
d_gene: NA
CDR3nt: TGTGCCAGCAGTTACTACTGGTCCGGGGAGCTGTTTTTT
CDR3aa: CASSYYWSGELFF

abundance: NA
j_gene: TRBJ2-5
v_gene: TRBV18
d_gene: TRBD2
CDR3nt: TGTGCCAGCTCCATCCGAAGCGGGACAGAGACCCAGTACTTC
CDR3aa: CASSIRSGTETQYF

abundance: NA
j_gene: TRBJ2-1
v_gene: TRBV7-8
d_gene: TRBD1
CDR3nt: TGTGCCAGCAGAAGGACAGGGGCAGCTGAGCAGTTCTTC
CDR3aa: CASRRTGAAEQFF